This TCR beta chain was sequenced during a study of vaccination and CD4 T cells after COVID-19. The Oncomine TCR Beta short-read assay was applied to DNA of cultured CD4+ T cells. TCRdb analysed the PCR reads with MiXCR anew, one entry per CDR3 protein. The sample holds 20,000 or so distinct CDR3 sequences; under 50% are singletons and the top ten take 3.5% to 5%. V lost 0 bases and J lost 2, with 5 bases in between. This CDR3 contains 15 residues. Germline CDR1 is SGHVS and CDR2 is FNYEAQ. This clonotype has only a few counts. The antigen is not known. Findings and limits, study-wide: Spike mono-reactivity held for 304 of 307 vaccine-specific clones in convalescent patients.

Described time point: late sampling 161 to 241 days after vaccination in a few convalescent patients. As for treatment: roughly 10-day PBMC culture with coronavirus spike peptide pools or control peptides (ViraFEST assay). Following expansion of antigen-specific T cells with peptide pools, ViraFEST then sequenced TCRs. All positive PCR tests were dated between March and December 2020, predating US Alpha, Beta and Delta variants. The TCR was taken from a human donor who had recovered from COVID-19. V and J are TRBV7-6 and TRBJ2-6; TRBD2 is a possible D gene (5 bases). The material was CD4+ T cells from blood, cultured in vitro, obtained about 7 months after SARS-CoV-2 vaccination. CDR3 sequence reads: CASSLAGAGANVLTF. CDR3 in DNA: TGTGCCAGCAGCTTAGCCGGGGCTGGGGCCAACGTCCTGACTTTC.